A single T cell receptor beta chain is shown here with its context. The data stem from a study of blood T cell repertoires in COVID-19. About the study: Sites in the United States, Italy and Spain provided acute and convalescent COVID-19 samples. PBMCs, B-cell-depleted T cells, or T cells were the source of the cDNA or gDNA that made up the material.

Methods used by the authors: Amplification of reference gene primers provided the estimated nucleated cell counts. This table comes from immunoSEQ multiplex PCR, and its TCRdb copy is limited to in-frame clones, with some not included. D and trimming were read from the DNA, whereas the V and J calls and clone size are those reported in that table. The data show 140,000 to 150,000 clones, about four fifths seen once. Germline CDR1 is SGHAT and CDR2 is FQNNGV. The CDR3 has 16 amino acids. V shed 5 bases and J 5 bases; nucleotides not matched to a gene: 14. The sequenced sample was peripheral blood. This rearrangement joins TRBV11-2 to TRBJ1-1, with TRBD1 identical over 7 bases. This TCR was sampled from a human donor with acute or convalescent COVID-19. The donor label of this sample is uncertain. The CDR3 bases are TGTGCCAGCAGCCCTCGGGAGGGGGCGCGGGGGACTGAAGCTTTCTTT. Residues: CASSPREGARGTEAFF. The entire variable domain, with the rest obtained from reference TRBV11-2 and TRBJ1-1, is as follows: EAGVAQSPRYKIIEKRQSVAFWCNPISGHATLYWYQQILGQGPKLLIQFQNNGVVDDSQLPKDRFSAERLKGVDSTLKIQPAKLEDSAVYLCASSPREGARGTEAFFGQGTRLTVV.